The clone carrying this T cell receptor (beta chain) was observed a few times. TCRdb reprocessed the RACE reads via MiXCR and lists one record per CDR3 protein. Of fewer than 100,000 distinct CDR3 sequences listed, roughly 12% were seen once; the top ten hold 2.1%. Time point here: patch test 1, 2 weeks after DPC sensitization. The treatment was: therapeutic diphenylcyclopropenone sensitization with weekly scalp DPC. These data belong to a study of human T cells and chemical hapten exposure. V lost 3 bases and J lost 2; bases outside the gene matches: 6. Germline values: CDR1 SGHDT, CDR2 YYEEEE. CDR3 length: 15 residues.

This sequence originates from a woman aged 40-49 years with alopecia areata. Some clones in this sample may be carry-over from other donors' samples. The chain employs TRBV5-6 and TRBJ2-5; TRBD1 matches at 8 bases. The source material was whole blood, sampled in connection with sensitization to the hapten diphenylcyclopropenone (DPC). CDR3 DNA sequence: TGTGCCAGCAGCTCGGGACAGGCGGGTCAAGAGACCCAGTACTTC. It is translated as CASSSGQAGQETQYF.